Included here is one T cell receptor (beta chain) sequence, with context. The data are from a study of T cell changes during pregnancy in multiple sclerosis. CDR1 is MGHRA, CDR2 YSYEKL, per germline. The ends lost 3 bases at V and 4 bases at J; junction bases unmatched: 8. The CDR3 spans 15 residues. Profiling relied on immunoSEQ multiplex PCR, and the TCRdb table lists in-frame clones only, not all of them. The data contain 75,000 to 100,000 clones, almost 95% of them singletons. The rearrangement joins TRBV4-1 to TRBJ2-7, with 8 bases aligning to TRBD2. This sequence originates from a female donor with multiple sclerosis, enrolled in a pregnancy study. Sequencing was performed on peripheral blood, taken after pregnancy. CDR3 bases: TGCGCCAGCAGCCAGCCTGCGGGGGGCGGATACGAGCAGTACTTC. Protein: CASSQPAGGGYEQYF.